These 9 T cell receptor beta chains were all obtained from the same sample, sequenced in a study of T-cell reconstitution after alpha-beta-depleted transplantation in children. Unique molecular identifiers were incorporated into the prepared TCRbeta library. MiXCR was run by TCRdb on the PCR reads, yielding one entry per CDR3 protein. The table has about 170,000 distinct CDR3 sequences, roughly 11% seen once. The material was PBMCs, obtained before TCRalphabeta/CD19-depleted stem cell transplant. The receptors come from a boy aged 2 to 10 with acute myeloid leukemia, due to receive a stem cell transplant.

In its sample, this clonotype was seen many times. The chain carries TRBV10-3 and TRBJ2-5; D is possibly TRBD1 or TRBD2 (5 bases each). V was pared by 4 bases and J by 2 bases, with 11 bases between. Germline loops: CDR1 ENHRY, CDR2 SYGVKD. The CDR3 is 14 amino acids. The CDR3 coding sequence is TGTGCCATCAGTGGGGACGGAAGGCAAGAGACCCAGTACTTC. As protein: CAISGDGRQETQYF.

This clonotype was seen repeatedly, ten times or more. The chain combines TRBV20-1 with TRBJ1-2; 7 positions agree with TRBD1. CDR3 length equals 14 residues. J lost 2 bases, V lost 3 bases, and 6 bases had no gene match. Germline V gene lookup returns CDR1 DFQATT and CDR2 SNEGSKA (reference sequence). CDR3 residues: CSARDPTGNYGYTF. CDR3 nucleotides: TGCAGTGCTAGGGACCCGACAGGGAACTATGGCTACACCTTC.

This rearrangement joins TRBV29-1 to TRBJ2-2; a possible D gene is TRBD2 (7 bases). Looked up from germline, CDR1 is SQVTM and CDR2 is ANQGSEA. The CDR3 length is 15 residues. V was cut by 4 bases and J by 5 bases, with 17 bases left in between. The CDR3, as DNA: TGCAGCGTTGTGGGGGGCGGGGGTAGGACCGGGGAGCTGTTTTTT. It encodes CSVVGGGGRTGELFF.

This clonotype has ten or more counts. CDR3 DNA: TGTGCCAGCAGTTTTTGGGGGCAGGGCGGAAACCCTGGAAACACCATATATTTT. This gives the protein CASSFWGQGGNPGNTIYF. The chain links TRBV28 to TRBJ1-3; D is possibly TRBD1 (6 bases). Deletions cut 3 bases from V and 2 bases from J, with 20 bases between. This CDR3 contains 18 residues. Germline V gives CDR1 MDHEN, CDR2 SYDVKM.

Many counts were recorded for this clonotype. DNA for the CDR3: TGTGCCAGTCTTCCTAAACAGAGACGCCCCGTTGGCGAGCAGTACGTC. Translated, it gives CASLPKQRRPVGEQYV. V and J are TRBV12-3 or TRBV12-4 and TRBJ2-7; no definite D call. This CDR3 is built from 16 residues. V was clipped by 9 bases and J by 6 bases, with 27 bases between them.

This clonotype was recorded at least ten times. V usage is TRBV29-1 and J usage is TRBJ2-7, with no clear D. V was clipped by 6 bases and J by 1 base, with 13 bases between them. The germline CDR1 and CDR2 sequences are SQVTM and ANQGSEA. CDR3 length equals 13 residues. The CDR3 DNA follows: TGCAGCGTGGCTATCGGACGGTCCTACGAGCAGTACTTC. Amino acid sequence: CSVAIGRSYEQYF.

This clonotype was seen ten or more times. One end of the junction varies from germline; a read error may be responsible. V is TRBV5-1 and J is TRBJ2-7; 7 bases are a match to TRBD1. The CDR3 is 14 residues long. Germline V gene data show CDR1 as SGHRS and CDR2 as YFSETQ. The CDR3 sequence is CASSFAPGGGYEHF. CDR3 sequence (DNA): TGCGCCAGCAGCTTCGCACCAGGGGGTGGGTACGAGCACTTC. The full variable domain, rest sourced from reference TRBV5-1 and TRBJ2-7, is KAGVTQTPRYLIKTRGQQVTLSCSPISGHRSVSWYQQTPGQGLQFLFEYFSETQRNKGNFPGRFSGRQFSNSRSEMNVSTLELGDSALYLCASSFAPGGGYEHFGPGTRLTVT.

This clonotype was seen ten or more times. The V gene is TRBV7-9, the J gene TRBJ2-7; 10 nucleotides line up with TRBD2. V was clipped by 6 bases and J by 1 base; unmatched bases: 6. This CDR3 has 15 residues. Germline assignment: CDR1 SEHNR and CDR2 FQNEAQ (reference sequence). CDR3 in amino acids: CASSPSSGGSYEQYF. Written as DNA, the CDR3 is TGTGCCAGCAGTCCCTCTAGCGGGGGTTCCTACGAGCAGTACTTC.

This clonotype was seen many times. The CDR3 protein is CSARADYGYTF. CDR3 nucleotide sequence: TGCAGTGCTAGAGCTGACTATGGCTACACCTTC. This sequence joins TRBV20-1 and TRBJ1-2; D gene ambiguous. Germline-derived CDR1 and CDR2 are DFQATT and SNEGSKA (reference sequence). The CDR3 sequence is 11 residues long. The V gene lost 1 base and the J gene lost 3 bases, with 3 bases spanning the gap.